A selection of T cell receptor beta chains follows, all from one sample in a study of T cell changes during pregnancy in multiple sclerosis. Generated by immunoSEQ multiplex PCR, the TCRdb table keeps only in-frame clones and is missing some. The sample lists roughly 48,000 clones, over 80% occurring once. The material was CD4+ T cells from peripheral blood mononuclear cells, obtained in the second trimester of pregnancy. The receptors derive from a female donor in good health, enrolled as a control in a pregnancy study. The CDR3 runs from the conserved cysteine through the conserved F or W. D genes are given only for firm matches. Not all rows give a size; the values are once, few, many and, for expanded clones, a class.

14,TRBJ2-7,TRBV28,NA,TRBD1,TGTGCCAGCAGTTTGACAGGGGACGGGCACGAGCAGTACTTC,CASSLTGDGHEQYF
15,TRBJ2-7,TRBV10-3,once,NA,TGTGCCATCAGTGAGGGGCAGGCAAACTCCTACGAGCAGTACTTC,CAISEGQANSYEQYF
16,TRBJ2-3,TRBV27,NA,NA,TGTGCCAGCAGCCCAAGACTAGACCTTAGCACAGATACGCAGTATTTT,CASSPRLDLSTDTQYF
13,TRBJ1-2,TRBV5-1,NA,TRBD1,TGCGCCAGCAGCCTCCGACAGGGTCATGGCTACACCTTC,CASSLRQGHGYTF
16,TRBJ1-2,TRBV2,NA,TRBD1,TGTGCCAGCAGAATGGGGACAGGGGCTACATACGAGGGCTACACCTTC,CASRMGTGATYEGYTF
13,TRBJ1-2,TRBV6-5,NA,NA,TGTGCCAGCAGTTACCGCGGAGGGGACTCCTACACCTTC,CASSYRGGDSYTF
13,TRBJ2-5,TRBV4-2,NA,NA,TGTGCCAGCAGCCAAGCAGGGTTGGAGACCCAGTACTTC,CASSQAGLETQYF
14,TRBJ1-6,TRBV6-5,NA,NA,TGTGCCAGCAGAACGGGACAAGCCTATTCACCCCTCCACTTT,CASRTGQAYSPLHF
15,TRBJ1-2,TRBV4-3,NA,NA,TGCGCCAGCAGCCAAGAGGGTGCAGGGCCCTATGGCTACACCTTC,CASSQEGAGPYGYTF
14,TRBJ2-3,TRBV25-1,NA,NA,TGTGCCATGCGAGGACAAAACTTCACAGATACGCAGTATTTT,CAMRGQNFTDTQYF
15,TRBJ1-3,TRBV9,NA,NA,TGTGCCAGCAGCGTAGGACCAGGGTCTGGAAACACCATATATTTT,CASSVGPGSGNTIYF
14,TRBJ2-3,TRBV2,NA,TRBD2,TGTGCCAGCGTTCTAGCGGGAGGGCCTCATACGCAGTATTTT,CASVLAGGPHTQYF
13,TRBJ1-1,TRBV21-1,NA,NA,TGTGCCAGCCGGAAGACAGGGGGCACTGAAGCTTTCTTT,CASRKTGGTEAFF
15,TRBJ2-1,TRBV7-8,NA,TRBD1,TGTGCCAGCAGCTCCGGGACAGGGGCCTACAATGAGCAGTTCTTC,CASSSGTGAYNEQFF
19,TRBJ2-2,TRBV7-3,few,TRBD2,TGTGCCAGCAGCTCAGTGACTAGCGGGAGGGCGGTAGGCACCGGGGAGCTGTTTTTT,CASSSVTSGRAVGTGELFF
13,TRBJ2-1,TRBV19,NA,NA,TGTGCCAGTAGACGGGGAGGACGGGATGAGCAGTTCTTC,CASRRGGRDEQFF
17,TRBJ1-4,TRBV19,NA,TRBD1,TGTGCCAGTAGTATAGATCAGGACAGGCCCGACGATGAAAAACTGTTTTTT,CASSIDQDRPDDEKLFF
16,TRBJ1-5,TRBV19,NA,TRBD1,TGTGCCAGTAGTATAGATACAGGGGTTTCTTATCAGCCCCAGCATTTT,CASSIDTGVSYQPQHF
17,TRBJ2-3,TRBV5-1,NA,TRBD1,TGCGCCAGCAGCTCCCCACCGGGACAGGGGGCGGCAGATACGCAGTATTTT,CASSSPPGQGAADTQYF
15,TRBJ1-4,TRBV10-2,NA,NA,TGCGCCAGCAGTGAGCCGGCGGCAACTAATGAAAAACTGTTTTTT,CASSEPAATNEKLFF
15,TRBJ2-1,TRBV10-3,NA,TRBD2,TGTGCCATCAGTGAGTCGGGGGGGTCGTACAATGAGCAGTTCTTC,CAISESGGSYNEQFF
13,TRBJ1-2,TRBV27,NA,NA,TGTGCCAGCAGAGACAGCGCTAACTATGGCTACACCTTC,CASRDSANYGYTF
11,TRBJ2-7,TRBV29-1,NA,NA,TGCAGCGTTCAGGAAAACTACGAGCAGTACTTC,CSVQENYEQYF
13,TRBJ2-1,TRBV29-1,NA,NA,TGCAGCGTTTTCGGGAGAGATTACAATGAGCAGTTCTTC,CSVFGRDYNEQFF
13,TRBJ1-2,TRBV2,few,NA,TGTGCCAGCAGGAGGGACATTAACTATGGCTACACCTTC,CASRRDINYGYTF
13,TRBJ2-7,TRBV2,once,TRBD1,TGTGCCAGCAACGACAGGGGAGATAACGAGCAGTACTTC,CASNDRGDNEQYF
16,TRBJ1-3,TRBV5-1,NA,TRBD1,TGCGCCAGCAGCCGGGGACAGGGGGCGGATGGAAACACCATATATTTT,CASSRGQGADGNTIYF
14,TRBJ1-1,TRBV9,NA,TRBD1,TGTGCCAGCAGCATGGGACAGGCTGACACTGAAGCTTTCTTT,CASSMGQADTEAFF
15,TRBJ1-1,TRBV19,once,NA,TGTGCCAGTAGTATGATGGACGGGGGAACGGGTGAAGCTTTCTTT,CASSMMDGGTGEAFF
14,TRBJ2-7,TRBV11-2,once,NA,TGTGCCAGCAGCCCCCTTCCGTTCCGTTACGAGCAGTACTTC,CASSPLPFRYEQYF
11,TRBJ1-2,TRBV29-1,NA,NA,TGCAGCGTCCTACAGGGCAGAGGCTACACCTTC,CSVLQGRGYTF
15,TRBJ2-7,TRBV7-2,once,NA,TGTGCCAGCAGCTTAGATGGCCGAACCTCCTACGAGCAGTACTTC,CASSLDGRTSYEQYF
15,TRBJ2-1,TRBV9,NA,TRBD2,TGTGCCAGCAGCGTATACCTAGCGGGCCATAATGAGCAGTTCTTC,CASSVYLAGHNEQFF
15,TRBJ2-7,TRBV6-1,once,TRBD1,TGTGCCAGCAGCGATCTATTACAGGGGAACCACGAGCAGTACTTC,CASSDLLQGNHEQYF
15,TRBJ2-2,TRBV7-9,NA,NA,TGTGCCAGCAGCTTCTTGCAGGGGCGAACCGGGGAGCTGTTTTTT,CASSFLQGRTGELFF
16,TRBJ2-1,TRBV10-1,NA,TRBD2,TGCGCCAGCAGTGAGTCCGGACTAGCGGGACTCAATGAGCAGTTCTTC,CASSESGLAGLNEQFF
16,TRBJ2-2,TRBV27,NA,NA,TGTGCCAGCAGTTTCGACAGTAGCCCGAACACCGGGGAGCTGTTTTTT,CASSFDSSPNTGELFF
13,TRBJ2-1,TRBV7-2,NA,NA,TGTGCCAGCAGCTTAGTCGGGTTCCATGAGCAGTTCTTC,CASSLVGFHEQFF
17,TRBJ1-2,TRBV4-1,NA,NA,TGCGCCAGCAGCCTACCTTTCCAGAAGAAGGGGCAAGGCGGCTACACCTTC,CASSLPFQKKGQGGYTF
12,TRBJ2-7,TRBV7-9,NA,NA,TGTGCCAGCAGCTCGGAGTACTACGAGCAGTACTTC,CASSSEYYEQYF
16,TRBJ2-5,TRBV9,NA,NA,TGTGCCAGCAGCGTAGTGGGGGGAGGGGGCCAAGAGACCCAGTACTTC,CASSVVGGGGQETQYF
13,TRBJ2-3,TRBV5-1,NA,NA,TGCGCCAGCAGTACTAGAGTAACAGATACGCAGTATTTT,CASSTRVTDTQYF
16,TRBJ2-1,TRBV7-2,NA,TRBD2,TGTGCCAGCAGCCCGGTGACTAGCGCGAGAATAATTCAGCAGTTCTTC,CASSPVTSARIIQQFF
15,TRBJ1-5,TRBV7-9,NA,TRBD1,TGTGCCAGCAGCAGGGACAGGGTTGGCTATCAGCCCCAGCATTTT,CASSRDRVGYQPQHF
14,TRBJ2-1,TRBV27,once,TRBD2,TGTGCCGCCTGGACTAGCGGGACGTCGGTGGAGCAGTTCTTC,CAAWTSGTSVEQFF
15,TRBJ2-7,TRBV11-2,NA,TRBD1,TGTGCCAGCAGCTCACAGGCAGGGGGCCCCTACGAGCAGTACTTC,CASSSQAGGPYEQYF
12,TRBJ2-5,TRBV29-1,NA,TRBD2,TGCAGCGTTGCTGTCGGGAGGGAGACCCAGTACTTC,CSVAVGRETQYF
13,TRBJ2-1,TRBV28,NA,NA,TGTGCCAGCCAAAAGGCAGGGGAAAATGAGCAGTTCTTC,CASQKAGENEQFF